This entry lists 27 T cell receptor beta chains sequenced from one sample in a study of beta chain features in type 1 diabetes. The authors reverse transcribed all of the isolated RNA, so sequencing captured expressed TCRB transcripts. Using immunoSEQ multiplex PCR, the repertoire was profiled, and TCRdb retains in-frame clones only, with some absent. The data contain around 340,000 clones, approximately 8.2% of them seen just once; the ten biggest clones take up less than 0.45%. Sequencing was done on a sample of central memory CD4+ T cells from blood. The receptor source for this set is a woman younger than 35 in good health.

This clone was seen a few times. The CDR3 spells CASSPTLARGSYEQYF. In DNA, the CDR3 is TGTGCCAGCAGCCCAACTCTAGCGAGAGGATCCTACGAGCAGTACTTC. The chain employs TRBV4-2 and TRBJ2-7; D is perhaps TRBD2 (6 bases). Germline V lookup: CDR1 LGHNA, CDR2 YNFKEQ. The CDR3 contains 16 residues. Trimming left V 4 bases short and J 1 base short, with 17 bases between.

By share, this clone counts as medium-sized. This sequence joins TRBV29-1 and TRBJ2-4; a possible D gene is TRBD2 (6 bases). The CDR3 totals 17 residues. Germline assignment: CDR1 SQVTM and CDR2 ANQGSEA. Trimming took off 4 bases at V and 0 bases at J, with 19 bases between the two ends. The CDR3 reads CSVGGRRDSLAKNIQYF. CDR3 bases: TGCAGCGTTGGCGGTCGGAGGGATTCACTAGCCAAAAACATTCAGTACTTC.

The chain combines TRBV20-1 with TRBJ2-5; D is unclear. The germline CDR1 and CDR2 sequences are DFQATT and SNEGSKA (reference sequence). This CDR3 is 11 amino acids long. Trimming took 6 bases from V and 4 from J, leaving 9 bases between them. The CDR3 sequence is CSALVRETQYF. The CDR3 DNA reads as TGCAGTGCCTTAGTTAGAGAGACCCAGTACTTC.

The V gene is TRBV21-1, the J gene TRBJ2-1. TRBV21-1 is designated a pseudogene. The CDR3 is 13 amino acids. The CDR3 is CASSKVRTNEQFF. The CDR3 DNA reads as TGTGCCAGCAGCAAAGTCCGGACGAATGAGCAGTTCTTC.

The chain has TRBV28 and TRBJ2-7, with 11 bases aligning to TRBD2. Germline lookup yields CDR1 MDHEN and CDR2 SYDVKM. The CDR3 loop spans 14 amino acids. The trim removed 7 bases at V and 4 bases at J, leaving 6 bases unmatched. The CDR3 region is CASTILAGGYEQYF. The CDR3 nucleotides are TGTGCCAGCACAATTCTAGCGGGAGGATACGAGCAGTACTTC.

This clone was seen a handful of times. The junction differs from germline at one of its ends, possibly a read error. The V and J genes are TRBV28 and TRBJ2-5, with TRBD2 matching 12 bases. The CDR3 loop spans 14 amino acids. The germline V gene has CDR1 MDHEN and CDR2 SYDVKM. The CDR3 protein is CASSLSDPSGRADF. DNA of the CDR3: TGTGCCAGCAGTTTATCGGATCCTAGCGGGAGGGCCGACTTC.

The chain joins TRBV4-2 to TRBJ2-1, with 9 nucleotides matching TRBD2. Germline V lookup: CDR1 LGHNA, CDR2 YNFKEQ. V lost 1 base and J lost 3; bases outside the gene matches: 4. The CDR3 has 16 amino acids. This chain's CDR3 is CASSQGLAGFYNEQFF. In DNA, the CDR3 is TGTGCCAGCAGCCAAGGGCTAGCGGGATTCTACAATGAGCAGTTCTTC.

This clone was counted between two and nine times. This chain connects TRBV2 to TRBJ1-5; 9 bases fit TRBD1. V lost 6 bases and J lost 0; bases outside the gene matches: 12. The CDR3 consists of 18 residues. CDR1 and CDR2 from the germline V gene are SNHLY and FYNNEI. The CDR3 is CASSASGTGLLSNQPQHF. The CDR3 bases are TGTGCCAGCAGCGCCTCCGGGACAGGGCTCCTTAGCAATCAGCCCCAGCATTTT.

This clone was seen ten or more times. The sample carries other DNA sequences with the same CDR3. The CDR3 sequence is CASSVGGYTEAFF. In DNA form, the CDR3 reads TGTGCCAGCAGCGTAGGGGGGTACACTGAAGCTTTCTTT. This rearrangement joins TRBV9 to TRBJ1-1, with D possibly being TRBD1 (5 bases). This CDR3 region has 13 residues. Germline V lookup: CDR1 SGDLS, CDR2 YYNGEE. Trimming shortened V by 0 bases and J by 3 bases, and 6 bases separated the two germline ends.

This clone has a handful of counts. The chain carries TRBV27 and TRBJ2-2; D is unclear. From germline, CDR1 is MNHEY and CDR2 SMNVEV (reference sequence). This CDR3 region has 13 residues. V was trimmed by 4 bases and J by 4 bases, leaving 7 bases between them. The CDR3 sequence is CASSSVSTGELFF. CDR3 DNA sequence: TGTGCCAGCAGTTCAGTCTCCACCGGGGAGCTGTTTTTT.

The sample holds a few counts of this clone. The chain couples TRBV28 to TRBJ2-7; 10 bases agree with TRBD1. J was trimmed by 5 bases and V by 5 bases; bases with no gene match: 9. Germline V gene sequence: CDR1 MDHEN, CDR2 SYDVKM. This CDR3 is built from 15 residues. The CDR3 loop reads CASSPPGQGMNEQYF. CDR3 DNA: TGTGCCAGCAGTCCACCGGGACAGGGGATGAACGAGCAGTACTTC.

In this sample, this clone turned up many times. A much larger clone differs by one base, so this may be a read error. This sequence joins TRBV4-2 and TRBJ2-6; 12 bases are a match to TRBD1. CDR1 and CDR2 from the germline V gene are LGHNA and YNFKEQ. Trimming cost V 0 bases and J 3 bases; bases outside gene matches: 15. This CDR3 is built from 22 residues. The CDR3 DNA reads as TGTGCCAGCAGCCAAGATCTCGCGGCCCCGGGACAGGGGGCCGGTGGGGCCAACGTCCTGACTTTC. Residues: CASSQDLAAPGQGAGGANVLTF.

This clone was seen a few times. The chain combines TRBV6-5 with TRBJ2-1, with D perhaps matching TRBD1 or TRBD2 (6 bases each). This CDR3 spans 13 amino acids. V lost 3 bases, J lost 12 bases, and 15 bases lay in between. From germline, CDR1 is MNHEY and CDR2 SVGAGI. The CDR3 region is CASSYYPGAGQFF. The CDR3 nucleotides read TGTGCCAGCAGTTATTATCCGGGGGCAGGGCAGTTCTTC.

The chain carries TRBV5-1 and TRBJ1-1, with D perhaps TRBD1 (5 bases). From germline, CDR1 is SGHRS and CDR2 YFSETQ. There are 14 residues in the CDR3. V lost 3 bases to trimming and J lost 2 bases, with 11 bases between them. For the CDR3, the DNA is TGCGCCAGCAGCTCCGGGACTGCAAACACTGAAGCTTTCTTT. This gives the protein CASSSGTANTEAFF.

In nucleotides, the CDR3 is TGTGCCAGCAGCCAAGGAAGTCTAGCGCTCGAGCAGTACTTC. Amino acid sequence: CASSQGSLALEQYF. The chain employs TRBV14 and TRBJ2-7; TRBD2 might be the D (6 bases). The CDR3 has 14 amino acids. The germline V gene encodes CDR1 SGHDN and CDR2 FVKESK. Trimming shortened V by 1 base and J by 6 bases, and 13 bases separated the two germline ends.

This clone was counted many times. The gene calls are TRBV10-3 and TRBJ1-2; no reliable D call. CDR1 and CDR2 (germline): ENHRY, SYGVKD. The CDR3 extends over 14 amino acids. Trimming shortened V by 2 bases and J by 7 bases, and 14 bases separated the two germline ends. The CDR3 DNA sequence: TGTGCCATCAGTGAGCCCTCGATGAGCAGTGGCTACACCTTC. Translated, it gives CAISEPSMSSGYTF.

Only a few counts were recorded for this clone. This rearrangement joins TRBV19 to TRBJ2-5; 10 positions agree with TRBD1. The CDR3 is 16 amino acids. With V trimmed by 4 bases and J by 3 bases, 8 bases remained unmatched. Germline-derived CDR1 and CDR2 are LNHDA and SQIVND (reference sequence). The CDR3 coding sequence is TGTGCCAGTAGTACACTCTCCGGGACAGGGGAAGAGACCCAGTACTTC. It is translated as CASSTLSGTGEETQYF.

This clone was found a few times. The gene calls are TRBV5-1 and TRBJ2-7, with D perhaps TRBD1 or TRBD2 (5 bases each). Germline loops: CDR1 SGHRS, CDR2 YFSETQ. This CDR3 contains 15 residues. The V end was cut by 0 bases, the J end by 1 base, with 11 bases between. CDR3 sequence reads: CASSLAGTASYEQYF. The CDR3 nucleotides are TGCGCCAGCAGCTTGGCCGGGACGGCATCCTACGAGCAGTACTTC.

This clone has just a few counts. This rearrangement joins TRBV10-1 to TRBJ2-7; 9 bases are a match to TRBD1. J was trimmed by 7 bases and V by 5 bases; bases with no gene match: 6. The CDR3 length is 13 residues. From germline, CDR1 is WNHNN and CDR2 SYGVQD (reference sequence). The CDR3 DNA sequence: TGCGCCAGCAGTAGGGACAGGGTGGGAGAGCAGTACTTC. Translating gives CASSRDRVGEQYF.

There are a few counts of this clone. This chain joins TRBV4-3 and TRBJ1-1, with TRBD1 matching over 7 bases. Germline assignment: CDR1 LGHNA and CDR2 YSLEER. The V and J ends lost 1 base and 0 bases, in that order; junction bases with no gene match: 2. The CDR3 consists of 15 residues. The CDR3 DNA follows: TGCGCCAGCAGCCAAGCCGGACAGGTGAACACTGAAGCTTTCTTT. The encoded protein is CASSQAGQVNTEAFF.

The V call is TRBV7-3, the J call TRBJ2-3; D not certain. Germline lookup yields CDR1 SGHTA and CDR2 FQGTGA. Deletions cut 5 bases from V and 2 bases from J, with 14 bases between. The CDR3 is 15 residues long. Here the CDR3 reads CASSLMIPLTDTQYF. CDR3 in DNA: TGTGCCAGCAGCCTGATGATTCCCCTCACAGATACGCAGTATTTT.

In its sample, this clone was seen many times. The chain recombines TRBV19 with TRBJ1-3, with D unresolved. Germline-derived CDR1 and CDR2 are LNHDA and SQIVND (reference sequence). The ends were cut back, 7 bases at V and 0 bases at J, with 13 bases in the middle. The CDR3 has 15 residues. The CDR3 DNA reads TGTGCCAGTACCGTCAGTGTTTACTCTGGAAACACCATATATTTT. It is translated as CASTVSVYSGNTIYF.

This clone was recorded a few times. This chain connects TRBV6-6 to TRBJ2-3; D is perhaps TRBD1 (5 bases). V was trimmed by 5 bases and J by 6 bases, leaving 18 bases between them. The CDR3 spans 15 residues. Germline-derived CDR1 and CDR2 are MNHNY and SVGAGI (reference sequence). DNA for the CDR3: TGTGCCAGCAGTGACCGCGGCGGCCCAGGGGATACGCAGTATTTT. Encoded protein: CASSDRGGPGDTQYF.

The chain is built from TRBV18 and TRBJ2-4; D assignment may be TRBD1 or TRBD2 (5 bases each). Germline loops: CDR1 KGHSH, CDR2 LQKENI. This CDR3 is built from 14 residues. The V gene lost 3 bases and the J gene lost 7 bases, with 13 bases spanning the gap. The DNA for the CDR3 is TGTGCCAGCTCACCTCCCGGTTGGGGGAACATTCAGTACTTC. It translates to CASSPPGWGNIQYF. The whole variable domain, remainder taken from reference TRBV18 and TRBJ2-4, is NAGVMQNPRHLVRRRGQEARLRCSPMKGHSHVYWYRQLPEEGLKFMVYLQKENIIDESGMPKERFSAEFPKEGPSILRIQQVVRGDSAAYFCASSPPGWGNIQYFGAGTRLSVL.

The rearrangement joins TRBV19 to TRBJ2-1; TRBD2 matches 9 bases. The CDR3 has 16 amino acids. Trimming cost V 6 bases and J 6 bases; bases outside gene matches: 12. CDR1 is LNHDA, CDR2 SQIVND, per germline (reference sequence). This chain's CDR3 is CASRALGTSRGNEQFF. CDR3 DNA: TGTGCCAGTAGGGCACTCGGGACTAGCAGGGGCAATGAGCAGTTCTTC.

There are a few counts of this clone. The genes are TRBV2 and TRBJ2-7, with 10 bases fitting TRBD2. V lost 4 bases to trimming and J lost 0 bases; unmatched junction nucleotides: 6. The CDR3 spans 16 residues. Germline CDR1 reads SNHLY; CDR2 reads FYNNEI. The CDR3 nucleotides read TGTGCCAGCAGTGCTCCTAGCGGGAGATTCTCCTACGAGCAGTACTTC. Amino acid sequence: CASSAPSGRFSYEQYF.

The sample holds a few counts of this clone. The chain couples TRBV4-2 to TRBJ2-3; unclear D gene. Trimming cost V 0 bases and J 4 bases, with 11 bases left between them. CDR1 is LGHNA, CDR2 YNFKEQ, per germline. The CDR3 is 15 amino acids. The chain's CDR3 is CASSQDSPYSDTQYF. The CDR3 coding sequence is TGTGCCAGCAGCCAAGATTCGCCGTATTCAGATACGCAGTATTTT.